The 21 T cell receptor beta chains presented below share a single source sample, sequenced in a study of T-cell reconstitution after alpha-beta-depleted transplantation in children. A TCRbeta library incorporating unique molecular identifiers was prepared. TCRdb fed the PCR reads into MiXCR, producing one record per CDR3 protein. The data show a few hundred thousand distinct CDR3 sequences, over 9.5% seen once. The sequences come from PBMCs from the stem cell graft donor, collected from the stem cell graft. These TCRs come from a human donor who donated a stem cell graft to a child with SCID.

This clonotype was recorded at least ten times. J is TRBJ1-5 and V is TRBV6-1; D unresolved. The germline V gene encodes CDR1 MNHNS and CDR2 SASEGT. The CDR3 runs 14 residues. V lost 4 bases and J lost 3, with 10 bases in between. The CDR3 protein is CASSAAFFNQPQHF. For the CDR3, the DNA is TGTGCCAGCAGTGCGGCCTTTTTCAATCAGCCCCAGCATTTT.

This clonotype was picked up many times. This sequence joins TRBV12-3 or TRBV12-4 and TRBJ2-1; D is undetermined. This CDR3 is 15 amino acids long. The germline V and J ends were trimmed by 6 bases and 9 bases, with 21 bases remaining between them. This CDR3 reads CASSPQQALVGEQFF. Written as DNA, the CDR3 is TGTGCCAGCAGCCCCCAACAAGCCCTGGTTGGTGAGCAGTTCTTC.

This clonotype was counted many times. V is TRBV7-2 and J is TRBJ1-1; D not resolved. Trimming pared 4 bases from V and 4 bases from J, leaving 10 bases between. Germline assignment: CDR1 SGHTA and CDR2 FQGNSA. This CDR3 is built from 13 residues. The DNA of the CDR3 is TGTGCCAGCAGCTACGACCTTGGCACTGAAGCTTTCTTT. Protein sequence: CASSYDLGTEAFF.

In its sample, this clonotype was seen many times. For the CDR3, the DNA is TGTGCCAGCAGCCAGGTCCCTAGCGGGGGGGCAACAGATACGCAGTATTTT. Translated, it gives CASSQVPSGGATDTQYF. The chain is built from TRBV4-2 and TRBJ2-3, with 12 nucleotides matching TRBD2. Trimming at V came to 3 bases and at J to 3 bases, leaving 7 bases not matched to a gene. The CDR3 runs 17 residues. Germline CDR1 and CDR2: LGHNA and YNFKEQ.

There are many counts of this clonotype. A junction boundary mismatches the germline segment, possibly from a read error. The chain recombines TRBV20-1 with TRBJ2-1; TRBD2 might be the D (5 bases). Per the germline V gene, CDR1 is DFQATT and CDR2 is SNEGSKA (reference sequence). The CDR3 is 11 residues long. The CDR3 sequence is CSARGSYEQFF. The CDR3 DNA reads TGCAGTGCCAGAGGGAGCTATGAGCAGTTCTTC.

This clonotype was seen many times. The J gene is TRBJ2-7, the V gene TRBV5-1; D may be TRBD1 (5 bases). V was clipped by 3 bases and J by 6 bases, with 16 bases between them. The CDR3 is 14 residues long. Germline V gives CDR1 SGHRS, CDR2 YFSETQ. CDR3 coding DNA: TGCGCCAGCAGCTCCTTCTTAGGGGAAGGCGAGCAGTACTTC. Translating it yields CASSSFLGEGEQYF.

This clonotype was recorded at least ten times. The chain joins TRBV12-3 or TRBV12-4 to TRBJ2-7; possibly TRBD1 or TRBD2 for D (5 bases each). The CDR3 runs 13 residues. Trimming removed 5 bases from V and 5 bases from J, with 13 bases in between. CDR3 residues: CASSLNLGDEQYF. The CDR3 coding sequence is TGTGCCAGCAGTCTCAATCTGGGGGACGAGCAGTACTTC.

This clonotype was found many times. This chain uses TRBV10-3 with TRBJ1-1, with D perhaps matching TRBD1 (5 bases). Germline CDR1 and CDR2: ENHRY and SYGVKD. The CDR3 is 16 amino acids. Trimming removed 3 bases from V and 4 bases from J, with 18 bases in between. CDR3 DNA sequence: TGTGCCATCAGTGATCGAGTCCGACAGCCACTCACTGAAGCTTTCTTT. Its translation: CAISDRVRQPLTEAFF.

The table lists this clonotype with many counts. The chain recombines TRBV3-1 with TRBJ1-2; 7 nucleotides match TRBD1. J lost 5 bases, V lost 4 bases, and 4 bases had no gene match. The CDR3 covers 13 residues. Germline CDR1 is LGHDT and CDR2 is YNNKEL (reference sequence). CDR3: CASSPQGEYGYTF. The CDR3 coding sequence is TGTGCCAGCAGCCCCCAGGGGGAGTATGGCTACACCTTC.

The sample holds many counts of this clonotype. V gene TRBV18 combines with J gene TRBJ1-1; D is unclear. Trimming removed 5 bases at V and 1 base at J, with 5 bases between. This CDR3 region has 12 residues. Germline V CDR1 and CDR2: KGHSH, LQKENI. CDR3 amino acids: CASSSTNTEAFF. The CDR3 bases are TGTGCCAGCTCATCCACGAACACTGAAGCTTTCTTT.

This clonotype was picked up a small number of times. Being one base from a much bigger clone, this may be a read error. The V and J genes are TRBV20-1 and TRBJ1-2; D gene ambiguous. The CDR3 extends over 16 amino acids. Germline CDR1 DFQATT, CDR2 SNEGSKA (reference sequence). CDR3 amino acids: CCASPLGRRSNYGYTF. CDR3 nucleotide sequence: TGCTGTGCTAGCCCCCTTGGACGTAGAAGTAACTATGGCTACACCTTC.

This clonotype was detected many times. The chain is built from TRBV5-1 and TRBJ1-1; D is possibly TRBD1 (5 bases). Germline-derived CDR1 and CDR2 are SGHRS and YFSETQ. Between the trimmed V and J ends, which lost 2 bases and 2 bases, there was a span of 22 bases. CDR3 length: 18 amino acids. CDR3 in amino acids: CASSFGTGWDPTNTEAFF. CDR3 bases: TGCGCCAGCAGCTTCGGGACGGGATGGGATCCTACTAACACTGAAGCTTTCTTT. Together with reference TRBV5-1 and TRBJ1-1, the CDR3 gives the full variable domain: KAGVTQTPRYLIKTRGQQVTLSCSPISGHRSVSWYQQTPGQGLQFLFEYFSETQRNKGNFPGRFSGRQFSNSRSEMNVSTLELGDSALYLCASSFGTGWDPTNTEAFFGQGTRLTVV.

The chain combines TRBV2 with TRBJ1-2; D remains ambiguous. Deletions cut 4 bases from V and 2 bases from J, with 8 bases between. CDR3 length: 13 amino acids. CDR1 and CDR2 (germline): SNHLY, FYNNEI. CDR3 DNA sequence: TGTGCCAGCAGTGGGGTTGCCAACTATGGCTACACCTTC. It yields the protein CASSGVANYGYTF.

Many counts were recorded for this clonotype. The gene calls are TRBV9 and TRBJ2-2, with 7 bases lining up with TRBD2. Germline-derived CDR1 and CDR2 are SGDLS and YYNGEE. V was pared by 1 base and J by 1 base, with 10 bases of the junction left unmatched. This CDR3 region has 18 residues. DNA of the CDR3: TGTGCCAGCAGCGTAACAGGACTAGTACCGAAGAACACCGGGGAGCTGTTTTTT. Translation gives CASSVTGLVPKNTGELFF.

This clonotype has a count of ten or more. The chain couples TRBV27 to TRBJ2-3, with D maybe TRBD1 (5 bases). With 3 bases removed from V and 3 bases from J, the gap between germline ends came to 10 bases. The CDR3 runs to 14 residues. Germline V lookup: CDR1 MNHEY, CDR2 SMNVEV (reference sequence). CDR3 nucleotides: TGTGCCAGCAGTTTTGTTGGGGCTACAGATACGCAGTATTTT. It translates to CASSFVGATDTQYF.

This clonotype was detected many times. The chain couples TRBV20-1 to TRBJ2-1; 8 bases fit TRBD2. V lost 3 bases to trimming and J lost 5 bases; unmatched junction nucleotides: 6. The CDR3 contains 14 residues. Germline values: CDR1 DFQATT, CDR2 SNEGSKA (reference sequence). In nucleotides, the CDR3 is TGCAGTGCTAGTATAGCGGGGACTAACAATGAGCAGTTCTTC. The encoded protein is CSASIAGTNNEQFF.

This clonotype was recorded many times. The CDR3 sequence: CASSYSASNTEAFF. The CDR3 DNA follows: TGTGCCAGCAGTTACTCGGCGTCGAACACTGAAGCTTTCTTT. The chain combines TRBV6-5 with TRBJ1-1; no definite D call. This CDR3 comprises 14 residues. The V end was cut by 0 bases, the J end by 1 base, with 6 bases between. Germline V gene lookup returns CDR1 MNHEY and CDR2 SVGAGI.

The genes are TRBV6-5 and TRBJ2-7; D not resolved. Trimming left V 4 bases short and J 0 bases short, with 16 bases between. Looked up from germline, CDR1 is MNHEY and CDR2 is SVGAGI. The CDR3 sequence is 16 residues long. As DNA, the CDR3 is TGTGCCAGCAGTTGGGATATGACCGCTCACTCCTACGAGCAGTACTTC. The encoded protein is CASSWDMTAHSYEQYF.

The table lists this clonotype with a few counts. V gene TRBV7-2 combines with J gene TRBJ2-7; D unclear. The CDR3 length is 15 residues. Germline CDR1 reads SGHTA; CDR2 reads FQGNSA. V shed 1 base and J shed 2 bases, with 12 bases lying between them. The CDR3 loop is CASSLEVAATYEQYF. In DNA form, the CDR3 reads TGTGCCAGCAGCTTAGAGGTAGCAGCGACCTACGAGCAGTACTTC.

This clonotype came up many times. The chain is built from TRBV9 and TRBJ2-1; D is tentatively TRBD1 or TRBD2 (5 bases each). Looked up from germline, CDR1 is SGDLS and CDR2 is YYNGEE. V lost 2 bases and J 9 bases, leaving 12 bases between the germline ends. This CDR3 is built from 13 residues. In DNA, the CDR3 is TGTGCCAGCAGCGTCCAATTGAGGGGTGAGCAGTTCTTC. It yields the protein CASSVQLRGEQFF.

This clonotype showed up many times. V is TRBV20-1 and J is TRBJ2-1; 12 positions match TRBD1. V shed 3 bases, J shed 10 bases, and the junction held 4 bases outside the gene matches. This CDR3 region has 13 residues. CDR1 and CDR2 from the germline V gene are DFQATT and SNEGSKA (reference sequence). The CDR3 sequence: CSASGTGGREQFF. The CDR3 DNA sequence: TGCAGTGCTAGCGGGACAGGGGGCCGGGAGCAGTTCTTC.